This TCR beta chain was found in a study of blood T cell repertoires in COVID-19. About the study: Acute and convalescent COVID-19 samples came from the United States, Italy and Spain. PBMCs, B-cell-depleted T cells, or T cells provided the cDNA or gDNA that made up the material.

Seattle patient enrollment occurred during active infection, with longitudinal follow-up thereafter. The germline V gene encodes CDR1 MDHEN and CDR2 SYDVKM. J was trimmed by 2 bases and V by 4 bases; bases with no gene match: 3. The CDR3 has 16 residues. Original handling: Reference gene primer amplification gave estimated nucleated cell counts. Generated by immunoSEQ multiplex PCR, the TCRdb table keeps only in-frame clones and is missing some. Clone size and the V and J calls come from that table; the DNA yielded D and trimming. The sample has 250,000 or so clones, 90% seen once; the top ten hold 2.1%.

The rearrangement uses TRBV28 and TRBJ2-7; TRBD2 aligns across 15 bases. This clonotype was obtained from a woman in her fifties or sixties with COVID-19, enrolled during active disease. Sequencing used peripheral blood. The CDR3, as DNA: TGTGCCAGCAGTTACGGACTAGCGGGGGGGACCTACGAGCAGTACTTC. This gives the protein CASSYGLAGGTYEQYF.